Detailed here is one T cell receptor beta chain. Clones were sequenced by immunoSEQ multiplex PCR, and TCRdb holds only the in-frame ones, with some missing. The profile shows approximately 120,000 clones, more than 75% of them singletons. The sample belongs to a study of T cell responses to AZD1222 COVID-19 vaccine. V shed 1 base and J 5 bases; nucleotides not matched to a gene: 7. The CDR3 is 16 residues long. CDR1 is MGHRA, CDR2 YSYEKL, per germline. The rearrangement uses TRBV4-1 and TRBJ2-3; 9 bases are a match to TRBD1. Here the sequenced sample was peripheral blood, taken 28 days after the second AZD1222 dose. The sequence was obtained from an adult who received the AZD1222 COVID-19 vaccine. The CDR3 region is CASSQAGTGFGDTQYF. Written as DNA, the CDR3 is TGCGCCAGCAGCCAAGCCGGGACAGGGTTTGGAGATACGCAGTATTTT.